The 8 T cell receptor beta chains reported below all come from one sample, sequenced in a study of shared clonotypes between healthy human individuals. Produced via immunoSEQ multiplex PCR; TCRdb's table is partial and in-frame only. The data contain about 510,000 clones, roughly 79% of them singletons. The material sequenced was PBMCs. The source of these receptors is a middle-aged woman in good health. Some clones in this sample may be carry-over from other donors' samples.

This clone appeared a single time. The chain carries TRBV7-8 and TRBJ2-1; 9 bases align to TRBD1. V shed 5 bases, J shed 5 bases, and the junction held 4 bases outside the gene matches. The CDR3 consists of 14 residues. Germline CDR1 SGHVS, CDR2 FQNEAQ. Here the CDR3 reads CASSQGTGHNEQFF. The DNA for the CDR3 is TGTGCCAGCAGCCAAGGGACAGGGCACAATGAGCAGTTCTTC.

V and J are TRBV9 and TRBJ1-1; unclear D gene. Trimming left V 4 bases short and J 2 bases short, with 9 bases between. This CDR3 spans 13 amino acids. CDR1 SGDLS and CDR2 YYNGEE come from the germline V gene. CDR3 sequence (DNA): TGTGCCAGCAGCACTCATGGTAACACTGAAGCTTTCTTT. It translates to CASSTHGNTEAFF.

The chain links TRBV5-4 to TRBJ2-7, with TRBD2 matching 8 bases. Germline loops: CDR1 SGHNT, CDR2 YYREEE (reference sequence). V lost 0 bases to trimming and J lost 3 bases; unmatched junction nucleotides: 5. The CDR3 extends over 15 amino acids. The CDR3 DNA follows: TGTGCCAGCAGCTTGGAGCCTAGCGGGCGCTACGAGCAGTACTTC. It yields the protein CASSLEPSGRYEQYF.

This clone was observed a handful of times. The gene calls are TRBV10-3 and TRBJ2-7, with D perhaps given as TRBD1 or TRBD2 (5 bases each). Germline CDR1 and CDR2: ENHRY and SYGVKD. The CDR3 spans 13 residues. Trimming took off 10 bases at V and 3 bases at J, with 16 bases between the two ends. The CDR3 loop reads CATQPAGSYEQYF. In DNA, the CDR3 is TGTGCCACACAGCCCGCAGGGAGCTACGAGCAGTACTTC.

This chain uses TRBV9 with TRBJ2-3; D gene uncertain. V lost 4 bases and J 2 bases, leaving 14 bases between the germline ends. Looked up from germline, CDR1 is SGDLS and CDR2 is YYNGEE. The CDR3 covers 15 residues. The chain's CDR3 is CASSPPRSDTDTQYF. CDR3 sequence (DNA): TGTGCCAGCAGCCCTCCCCGGAGCGACACAGATACGCAGTATTTT.

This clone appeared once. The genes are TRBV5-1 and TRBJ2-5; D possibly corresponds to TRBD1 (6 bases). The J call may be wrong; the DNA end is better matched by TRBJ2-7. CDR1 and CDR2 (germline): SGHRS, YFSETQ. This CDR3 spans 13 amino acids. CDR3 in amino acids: CASRLQGTYEQYF. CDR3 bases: TGCGCCAGCAGGCTTCAGGGGACCTACGAGCAGTACTTC.

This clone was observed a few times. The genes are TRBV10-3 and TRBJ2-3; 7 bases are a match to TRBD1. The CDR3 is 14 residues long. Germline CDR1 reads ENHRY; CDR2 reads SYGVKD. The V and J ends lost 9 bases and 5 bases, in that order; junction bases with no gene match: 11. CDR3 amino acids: CAIQPTGPEDTQYF. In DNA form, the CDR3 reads TGTGCCATACAACCGACAGGGCCAGAAGATACGCAGTATTTT.

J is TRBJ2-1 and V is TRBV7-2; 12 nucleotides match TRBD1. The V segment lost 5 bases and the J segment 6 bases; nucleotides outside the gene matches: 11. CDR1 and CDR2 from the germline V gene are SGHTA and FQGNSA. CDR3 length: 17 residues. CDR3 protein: CASSLWSGTGGFNEQFF. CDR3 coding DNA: TGTGCCAGCAGCCTGTGGTCCGGGACAGGGGGCTTCAATGAGCAGTTCTTC.